This TCR beta chain stems from a study of T-cell reconstitution after alpha-beta-depleted transplantation in children. Study-wide results and limits: From newly produced T cells came most of the T-cell counts and diversity one year after transplant. Surviving thymic progenitors and recipient T cells were the source of high TCRbeta diversity at day 60 in some patients. Several hundred expanded graft clones reportedly supplied alpha-beta T cells about two months after transplant.

As regards this clonotype: The antigen remains undetermined.

Preparation of the TCRbeta library involved a method that used unique molecular identifiers. TCRdb passed the PCR reads through MiXCR, listing each CDR3 protein once. The repertoire has about 540,000 distinct CDR3 sequences, 25% to 30% of them found once; the top ten carry 35% to 40%. The CDR3 covers 16 residues. Per the germline V gene, CDR1 is MGHDK and CDR2 is SYGVNS. Trimming removed 4 bases from V and 2 bases from J; junction bases left unmatched: 2. Source: PBMCs, taken before TCRalphabeta/CD19-depleted stem cell transplant. The sequence was collected from a boy younger than two with Wiskott-Aldrich syndrome, due to receive a stem cell transplant. The rearrangement uses TRBV25-1 and TRBJ2-1, with 13 nucleotides matching TRBD2. The CDR3 DNA reads as TGTGCCAGCAGTGCCACTAGCGGGAGGGCCTACAATGAGCAGTTCTTC. Encoded protein: CASSATSGRAYNEQFF.